The 14 T cell receptor beta chains below were found in one sample sequenced in a study of shared clonotypes between healthy human individuals. Data came from immunoSEQ multiplex PCR; TCRdb stores just in-frame clones and leaves some out. The table has millions of clones, approximately 94% seen once. As defined, naive CD8 cells were CD45RO-negative and positively selected for CCR7, with terminally differentiated effector memory CD45RA+ cells excluded. The specimen was naive CD8+ T cells sorted from blood. Receptors originate from a man aged 18-30 years in good health.

J is TRBJ1-2 and V is TRBV4-2, with no clear D. This CDR3 spans 15 amino acids. Germline CDR1 LGHNA, CDR2 YNFKEQ. The V and J ends lost 0 bases and 4 bases respectively, with 12 bases between them. CDR3 DNA: TGTGCCAGCAGCCAAGATCCCGGGGTCGCCTATGGCTACACCTTC. Its translation: CASSQDPGVAYGYTF.

V and J are TRBV6-1 and TRBJ1-2, with D perhaps matching TRBD1 (5 bases). Trimming removed 3 bases from V and 3 bases from J, with 17 bases in between. In germline, CDR1 is MNHNS, CDR2 SASEGT. The CDR3 is made up of 16 amino acids. CDR3 protein: CASSENSRAGYYGYTF. The CDR3 coding sequence is TGTGCCAGCAGTGAGAACTCTAGAGCAGGGTACTATGGCTACACCTTC.

This rearrangement joins TRBV29-1 to TRBJ2-5; D might be TRBD1 (6 bases). The DNA matches TRBJ2-7 better at its end, which makes the J call doubtful. The CDR3 has 14 amino acids. Per the germline V gene, CDR1 is SQVTM and CDR2 is ANQGSEA. The CDR3 DNA reads TGCAGCGTTTACGGGTCAGGGGACGGCTACGAGCAGTACTTC. Protein product: CSVYGSGDGYEQYF.

This clone was recorded a few times. The gene calls are TRBV29-1 and TRBJ1-2; D unclear. V lost 4 bases to trimming and J lost 4 bases, with 7 bases between them. This CDR3 is 11 amino acids long. Germline-derived CDR1 and CDR2 are SQVTM and ANQGSEA. CDR3 DNA sequence: TGCAGCGTTGCAAGCAGCTATGGCTACACCTTC. Amino acid sequence: CSVASSYGYTF.

V usage is TRBV7-8 and J usage is TRBJ2-3; possibly TRBD2 for D (6 bases). CDR3 length: 21 amino acids. Germline CDR1 reads SGHVS; CDR2 reads FQNEAQ. Deletions cut 1 base from V and 5 bases from J, with 31 bases between. The CDR3 region has the DNA TGTGCCAGCAGCTTAGTATTCGGGGCAGGAGAAAATAGCGGCGAGGGAGATACGCAGTATTTT. Its protein product is CASSLVFGAGENSGEGDTQYF.

This rearrangement joins TRBV4-1 to TRBJ2-1, with D perhaps matching TRBD2 (6 bases). Between the trimmed V and J ends, which lost 3 bases and 1 base, there was a span of 13 bases. CDR3 length: 16 amino acids. CDR1 and CDR2 from the germline V gene are MGHRA and YSYEKL. The CDR3 nucleotides read TGCGCCAGCAGCCACCCCGGCGGGGTGTCCTACAATGAGCAGTTCTTC. It encodes CASSHPGGVSYNEQFF.

As for this clone: Other DNA sequences in this sample translate to the same CDR3. The chain employs TRBV9 and TRBJ2-7; D is tentatively TRBD1 or TRBD2 (5 bases each). CDR3 length: 14 amino acids. Germline V gene data show CDR1 as SGDLS and CDR2 as YYNGEE. V lost 2 bases, J lost 0 bases, and 9 bases lay in between. As DNA, the CDR3 is TGTGCCAGCAGCGTGGGACCAAGCTCCTACGAGCAGTACTTC. This gives the protein CASSVGPSSYEQYF.

The rearrangement uses TRBV2 and TRBJ2-7; 7 bases align to TRBD2. Per germline, CDR1 SNHLY and CDR2 FYNNEI. The V segment lost 4 bases and the J segment 2 bases; nucleotides outside the gene matches: 5. CDR3 size: 14 residues. This CDR3 is CASSVGGRTYEQYF. CDR3 coding DNA: TGTGCCAGCAGTGTGGGGGGGAGGACCTACGAGCAGTACTTC.

The V call is TRBV5-8, the J call TRBJ2-7; TRBD1 agrees at 7 bases. The CDR3 has 15 amino acids. The trim removed 5 bases at V and 0 bases at J, leaving 8 bases unmatched. The germline V gene has CDR1 SGHTS and CDR2 YDEGEE. The CDR3 coding sequence is TGTGCCAGCAGTTTTCGGACAGGCCTCTCCTACGAGCAGTACTTC. Protein sequence: CASSFRTGLSYEQYF.

On this clone: The same CDR3 is also encoded by other DNA sequences in this sample. The V and J genes are TRBV27 and TRBJ2-7; D perhaps matches TRBD1 (5 bases). This CDR3 comprises 13 residues. Trimming pared 3 bases from V and 2 bases from J, leaving 8 bases between. Germline CDR1 reads MNHEY; CDR2 reads SMNVEV (reference sequence). The chain's CDR3 is CASSLTATYEQYF. The CDR3 DNA sequence: TGTGCCAGCAGTTTGACAGCCACCTACGAGCAGTACTTC.

The chain couples TRBV29-1 to TRBJ2-1, with unresolved D. Deletions cut 2 bases from V and 4 bases from J, with 3 bases between. CDR3 length equals 11 residues. Germline values: CDR1 SQVTM, CDR2 ANQGSEA. The CDR3 region has the DNA TGCAGCGTTGAAAGGTACAATGAGCAGTTCTTC. This codes for CSVERYNEQFF.

The chain joins TRBV19 to TRBJ1-2; 7 bases align to TRBD1. The germline V gene encodes CDR1 LNHDA and CDR2 SQIVND (reference sequence). After removal of 7 bases from V and 3 bases from J, the junction contained 14 bases not matched to a gene. The CDR3 sequence is 16 residues long. CDR3 sequence (DNA): TGTGCCAGTACCCTTATCGAAAACAGGGGATACTATGGCTACACCTTC. Its translation is CASTLIENRGYYGYTF.

This chain links TRBV6-6 with TRBJ2-1; D may match TRBD1 or TRBD2 (5 bases each). The CDR3 loop spans 15 amino acids. CDR1 MNHNY and CDR2 SVGAGI come from the germline V gene (reference sequence). Trimming removed 2 bases from V and 2 bases from J, with 10 bases in between. The CDR3 spells CASSYRGATYNEQFF. Here the CDR3 DNA reads TGTGCCAGCAGTTACCGAGGGGCTACCTACAATGAGCAGTTCTTC.

This rearrangement joins TRBV7-8 to TRBJ2-3; TRBD2 is a possible D gene (6 bases). From germline, CDR1 is SGHVS and CDR2 FQNEAQ. V lost 5 bases, J lost 2 bases, and 23 bases lay in between. This CDR3 contains 18 residues. The CDR3 sequence: CASSGIGGYLAFTDTQYF. CDR3 coding DNA: TGTGCCAGCAGCGGCATCGGGGGTTACCTCGCTTTCACAGATACGCAGTATTTT.